This T cell receptor beta chain was observed in a study of T cells after somatic rescue of genetic block. Sequencing was performed with immunoSEQ multiplex PCR; in TCRdb, only in-frame clones are kept and a portion is missing. This sample has roughly 55,000 clones; 96% occur once, and the top ten carry more than 0.075%. The germline V gene has CDR1 MDHEN and CDR2 SYDVKM. The length of the CDR3 is 14 residues. The junction had 0 bases not matched to a gene; V was cut back by 3 bases and J by 2 bases. The receptor comes from a child less than two years old. The chain combines TRBV28 with TRBJ1-5; 8 bases are a match to TRBD1. The sample comprised peripheral blood mononuclear cells (PBMCs). The DNA of the CDR3 is TGTGCCAGCAGTTTGACAGGGGGCAATCAGCCCCAGCATTTT. Amino acid sequence: CASSLTGGNQPQHF.